The 23 T cell receptor beta chains listed next were all sequenced from one sample in a study of blood T cell repertoires in COVID-19. Sequencing used immunoSEQ multiplex PCR; TCRdb keeps in-frame clones, though not all of them. This sample carries tens of thousands of clones, roughly 80% of them seen once, and the ten largest clones take around 28%. Sequences were obtained from peripheral blood. These receptors all come from a human donor in a cohort sampled during active COVID-19.

The chain has TRBV6-5 and TRBJ2-3; 7 bases are a match to TRBD2. The length of the CDR3 is 14 residues. J lost 5 bases, V lost 4 bases, and 6 bases had no gene match. The germline gives CDR1 MNHEY, CDR2 SVGAGI. The CDR3 reads CASSLRDYIDTQYF. In DNA form, the CDR3 reads TGTGCCAGCAGTTTACGGGACTACATAGATACGCAGTATTTT.

This clone was counted between two and nine times. The chain carries TRBV19 and TRBJ1-3; D is unresolved. V dropped 3 bases and J dropped 0 bases, with 9 bases sitting between them. This CDR3 spans 15 amino acids. Per germline, CDR1 LNHDA and CDR2 SQIVND (reference sequence). The CDR3 spells CASSISGNSGNTIYF. In DNA form, the CDR3 reads TGTGCCAGTAGTATTTCGGGGAACTCTGGAAACACCATATATTTT.

This clone has just one count. The rearrangement links TRBV28 to TRBJ1-5; D is uncertain. Germline lookup yields CDR1 MDHEN and CDR2 SYDVKM. Deletions cut 3 bases from V and 0 bases from J, with 6 bases between. The CDR3 covers 14 residues. The CDR3: CASSFGGSNQPQHF. CDR3 nucleotide sequence: TGTGCCAGCAGTTTTGGAGGTAGCAATCAGCCCCAGCATTTT.

CDR3: CASSFAGENTEAFF. The CDR3, as DNA: TGCGCCAGCAGCTTCGCAGGGGAGAACACTGAAGCTTTCTTT. The chain uses TRBV5-1 and TRBJ1-1, with a possible D match to TRBD1 (6 bases). The CDR3 consists of 14 residues. CDR1 is SGHRS, CDR2 YFSETQ, per germline. Trimming took off 2 bases at V and 1 base at J, with 9 bases between the two ends.

The J gene is TRBJ2-1, the V gene TRBV18; 13 nucleotides align to TRBD2. The V gene end was trimmed by 4 bases and the J gene end by 5 bases; junction bases not matched to a gene: 5. This CDR3 has 16 amino acids. Germline-derived CDR1 and CDR2 are KGHSH and LQKENI. The CDR3 spells CASSRQLAGGHNEQFF. Here the CDR3 DNA reads TGTGCCAGCTCACGTCAACTAGCGGGGGGGCACAATGAGCAGTTCTTC.

This chain joins TRBV10-3 and TRBJ2-7, with TRBD1 as a possible D gene (6 bases). Trimming removed 5 bases from V and 0 bases from J, with 8 bases in between. CDR1 is ENHRY, CDR2 SYGVKD, per germline. This CDR3 has 13 amino acids. The DNA of the CDR3 is TGTGCCATCAGTAGGACAGCCTCCTACGAGCAGTACTTC. Translated, it gives CAISRTASYEQYF.

This chain links TRBV3-1 (or the pseudogene TRBV3-2) with TRBJ1-2; D might be TRBD1 (6 bases). Between the trimmed V and J ends, which lost 0 bases and 4 bases, there was a span of 12 bases. The CDR3 is 15 amino acids. Germline CDR1 LGHDT, CDR2 YNNKEL (reference sequence). The CDR3 protein is CASSQERGGGYGYTF. CDR3 nucleotides: TGTGCCAGCAGCCAAGAGAGAGGGGGGGGCTATGGCTACACCTTC.

The chain recombines TRBV18 with TRBJ2-5; TRBD1 matches 7 bases. Per the germline V gene, CDR1 is KGHSH and CDR2 is LQKENI. This CDR3 has 16 residues. V gave up 0 bases and J gave up 5 bases; unmatched junction bases: 9. The CDR3 nucleotides read TGTGCCAGCTCACCACCGACAGGGTGGGGTTTGGAGACCCAGTACTTC. This sequence encodes CASSPPTGWGLETQYF.

The chain has TRBV19 and TRBJ1-3; a possible D gene is TRBD1 (5 bases). Trimming shortened V by 6 bases and J by 2 bases, and 11 bases separated the two germline ends. Germline lookup yields CDR1 LNHDA and CDR2 SQIVND (reference sequence). The CDR3 has 14 amino acids. This CDR3 is CASRSTGAGNTIYF. CDR3 sequence (DNA): TGTGCCAGTAGATCCACGGGGGCTGGAAACACCATATATTTT. Drawing the rest from reference TRBV19 and TRBJ1-3, the complete variable domain is DGGITQSPKYLFRKEGQNVTLSCEQNLNHDAMYWYRQDPGQGLRLIYYSQIVNDFQKGDIAEGYSVSREKKESFPLTVTSAQKNPTAFYLCASRSTGAGNTIYFGEGSWLTVV.

The J gene is TRBJ1-6, the V gene TRBV7-2; D is ambiguous. Germline lookup yields CDR1 SGHTA and CDR2 FQGNSA. CDR3 length equals 14 residues. V was clipped by 8 bases and J by 6 bases, with 14 bases between them. CDR3: CASRPAALNSPLHF. CDR3 sequence (DNA): TGTGCCAGCCGCCCCGCGGCCCTTAATTCACCCCTCCACTTT.

There are a few counts of this clone. This chain uses TRBV7-6 with TRBJ1-6, with a weak D call TRBD1 (5 bases). The CDR3 is made up of 16 amino acids. Trimming removed 0 bases from V and 0 bases from J, with 6 bases in between. Germline lookup yields CDR1 SGHVS and CDR2 FNYEAQ. CDR3 loop: CASSLAGPSYNSPLHF. The CDR3 nucleotides are TGTGCCAGCAGCTTAGCGGGGCCCTCCTATAATTCACCCCTCCACTTT.

The rearrangement links TRBV11-2 to TRBJ2-2, with 12 bases matching TRBD2. V was pared by 0 bases and J by 3 bases, with 2 bases of the junction left unmatched. In germline, CDR1 is SGHAT, CDR2 FQNNGV. CDR3 length: 17 amino acids. CDR3 in amino acids: CASSLDPSGGDTGELFF. The CDR3 coding sequence is TGTGCCAGCAGCTTAGATCCTAGCGGGGGGGACACCGGGGAGCTGTTTTTT.

This chain's CDR3 is CASSPPGLAGGILDTQYF. The CDR3 coding sequence is TGTGCCAGCAGTCCCCCGGGACTAGCGGGGGGGATACTAGATACGCAGTATTTT. The gene calls are TRBV28 and TRBJ2-3; 16 bases align to TRBD2. The CDR3 is 18 amino acids. Germline V lookup: CDR1 MDHEN, CDR2 SYDVKM. Germline trimming cut 5 bases from V and 5 bases from J; bases unmatched to any gene: 10.

V usage is TRBV10-3 and J usage is TRBJ2-6; 7 bases fit TRBD1. V was pared by 4 bases and J by 7 bases, with 16 bases of the junction left unmatched. Germline CDR1 ENHRY, CDR2 SYGVKD. The CDR3 consists of 18 residues. The CDR3 sequence is CAISGAQGLMSRANVLTF. The DNA of the CDR3 is TGTGCCATCAGTGGGGCACAGGGGCTGATGAGCCGAGCCAACGTCCTGACTTTC.

The V gene is TRBV5-1, the J gene TRBJ2-3; a possible D gene is TRBD2 (6 bases). Trimming left V 4 bases short and J 0 bases short, with 9 bases between. Looked up from germline, CDR1 is SGHRS and CDR2 is YFSETQ. CDR3 length: 14 residues. Here the CDR3 DNA reads TGCGCCAGCAGCGTGACTAGTAGCACAGATACGCAGTATTTT. Amino acid sequence: CASSVTSSTDTQYF.

This rearrangement joins TRBV9 to TRBJ2-7; TRBD2 matches at 9 bases. Trimming cost V 0 bases and J 2 bases; bases outside gene matches: 3. CDR1 SGDLS and CDR2 YYNGEE come from the germline V gene. CDR3 length equals 15 residues. The CDR3 sequence: CASSVGASGTYEQYF. The CDR3 nucleotides read TGTGCCAGCAGCGTAGGAGCTAGCGGGACCTACGAGCAGTACTTC.

The rearrangement uses TRBV4-1 and TRBJ2-1; unclear D gene. The CDR3 totals 15 residues. In germline, CDR1 is MGHRA, CDR2 YSYEKL. Trimming cost V 0 bases and J 10 bases, with 16 bases left between them. As DNA, the CDR3 is TGCGCCAGCAGCCAAGAACCTCAGTGGTCCGGGGAGCAGTTCTTC. It is translated as CASSQEPQWSGEQFF.

This rearrangement joins TRBV21-1 to TRBJ1-5; TRBD1, the D gene given by the table, was not confirmed from the DNA. TRBV21-1 counts as a pseudogene. CDR3 length equals 13 residues. The CDR3 DNA is TGTGCCAGCAGCAAAAGAACAGTTGCGCCCCAGCATTTT. Residues: CASSKRTVAPQHF.

V and J are TRBV19 and TRBJ2-3; 12 nucleotides line up with TRBD2. The germline CDR1 and CDR2 sequences are LNHDA and SQIVND (reference sequence). The V gene end was trimmed by 4 bases and the J gene end by 1 base; junction bases not matched to a gene: 3. The CDR3 covers 16 residues. Here the CDR3 DNA reads TGTGCCAGTAGTAGGAGACTAGCGGGGGGCACAGATACGCAGTATTTT. This sequence encodes CASSRRLAGGTDTQYF. The whole variable domain, remainder taken from reference TRBV19 and TRBJ2-3, is DGGITQSPKYLFRKEGQNVTLSCEQNLNHDAMYWYRQDPGQGLRLIYYSQIVNDFQKGDIAEGYSVSREKKESFPLTVTSAQKNPTAFYLCASSRRLAGGTDTQYFGPGTRLTVL.

CDR3 region: CASSLELLMTQYF. In DNA form, the CDR3 reads TGTGCCAGCAGCTTGGAACTGTTGATGACCCAGTACTTC. The chain recombines TRBV5-5 with TRBJ2-5; D remains ambiguous. Per the germline V gene, CDR1 is SGHKS and CDR2 is YYEKEE (reference sequence). The CDR3 has 13 amino acids. Trimming pared 0 bases from V and 7 bases from J, leaving 10 bases between.

The V and J genes are TRBV5-1 and TRBJ2-5; tentatively, D is TRBD2 (7 bases). The CDR3 contains 14 residues. Deletions cut 0 bases from V and 4 bases from J, with 10 bases between. Germline V lookup: CDR1 SGHRS, CDR2 YFSETQ. Written as DNA, the CDR3 is TGCGCCAGCAGCTTGGCGCGGGGGCGAGAGACCCAGTACTTC. Translation gives CASSLARGRETQYF.

The V and J genes are TRBV5-4 and TRBJ2-7; TRBD1 aligns across 7 bases. After removal of 4 bases from V and 5 bases from J, the junction contained 6 bases not matched to a gene. This CDR3 is built from 13 residues. Per germline, CDR1 SGHNT and CDR2 YYREEE (reference sequence). Written as DNA, the CDR3 is TGTGCCAGCAGCAGCGTCCAGGGGGACGAGCAGTACTTC. Its translation: CASSSVQGDEQYF.

The chain is built from TRBV12-3 or TRBV12-4 and TRBJ1-1; no clear D. This CDR3 has 13 residues. V was trimmed by 1 base and J by 5 bases, leaving 8 bases between them. CDR3: CASSLEGGTEAFF. In DNA form, the CDR3 reads TGTGCCAGCAGTTTAGAGGGCGGGACTGAAGCTTTCTTT.